The rows below give T cell receptor beta chains drawn from one sample of a study of T cell repertoires in cytomegalovirus infection. Each CDR3 protein is one row after TCRdb ran MiXCR on the reads. The sample holds roughly 280,000 distinct CDR3 sequences, 9.1% seen once. Sequenced material: PBMCs. These TCRs come from a human donor in good health (CMV status not recorded). Some clones in this sample may be carry-over from other donors' samples. Both conserved end residues are part of each CDR3. D genes are given only for firm matches. A clone size is listed for some rows: how often the clone was seen (once, few, many), or a class if it is expanded.

CDR3aa: CASSLRDTLEAFF
CDR3nt: TGTGCCAGCAGCTTACGGGACACCCTTGAAGCTTTCTTT
v_gene: TRBV11-2
d_gene: NA
j_gene: TRBJ1-1
abundance: many

CDR3aa: CASSQDKTSAQPNIQYF
CDR3nt: TGCGCCAGCAGCCAAGATAAGACTAGCGCCCAACCTAACATTCAGTACTTC
v_gene: TRBV4-3
d_gene: TRBD2
j_gene: TRBJ2-4
abundance: few

CDR3aa: CASSPRGGSGNTIYF
CDR3nt: TGTGCCAGCAGCCCCAGGGGGGGGTCTGGAAACACCATATATTTT
v_gene: TRBV7-2
d_gene: TRBD1
j_gene: TRBJ1-3
abundance: many

CDR3aa: CASSLAGGANFYGYTF
CDR3nt: TGTGCCAGCAGTTTAGCAGGGGGCGCGAATTTCTATGGCTACACCTTC
v_gene: TRBV28
d_gene: TRBD1
j_gene: TRBJ1-2
abundance: NA

CDR3aa: CASSLVGGRSPLHF
CDR3nt: TGTGCCAGCAGCTTAGTTGGGGGACGGTCACCCCTCCACTTT
v_gene: TRBV7-2
d_gene: NA
j_gene: TRBJ1-6
abundance: many

CDR3aa: CASSRDTSEAFF
CDR3nt: TGTGCCAGCAGCAGGGACACCTCGGAAGCTTTCTTT
v_gene: TRBV7-6
d_gene: NA
j_gene: TRBJ1-1
abundance: few

CDR3aa: CASSYDHEQYF
CDR3nt: TGTGCCAGCAGCTACGACCACGAGCAGTACTTC
v_gene: TRBV5-6
d_gene: NA
j_gene: TRBJ2-7
abundance: NA

CDR3aa: CASSSRRQGLAGELFF
CDR3nt: TGTGCCAGCAGCTCTAGGAGGCAGGGGCTCGCCGGGGAGCTGTTTTTT
v_gene: TRBV7-2
d_gene: NA
j_gene: TRBJ2-2
abundance: many

CDR3aa: CASRASGIAKNIQYF
CDR3nt: TGTGCCAGCAGGGCTAGCGGGATAGCCAAAAACATTCAGTACTTC
v_gene: TRBV2
d_gene: TRBD2
j_gene: TRBJ2-4
abundance: many

CDR3aa: CASKKVNYGYTF
CDR3nt: TGTGCCAGCAAGAAGGTGAACTATGGCTACACCTTC
v_gene: TRBV28
d_gene: NA
j_gene: TRBJ1-2
abundance: many

CDR3aa: CASSFGGDGYTF
CDR3nt: TGTGCCAGCAGCTTTGGAGGGGATGGCTACACCTTC
v_gene: TRBV7-9
d_gene: NA
j_gene: TRBJ1-2
abundance: many

CDR3aa: CASSSRLLAGGQSMQYF
CDR3nt: TGTGCCAGCAGTTCGCGACTGCTAGCGGGGGGGCAATCAATGCAGTATTTT
v_gene: TRBV28
d_gene: TRBD2
j_gene: TRBJ2-3
abundance: few

CDR3aa: CASNRKGQDYGYTF
CDR3nt: TGTGCCAGCAACCGTAAGGGACAGGACTATGGCTACACCTTC
v_gene: TRBV7-9
d_gene: TRBD1
j_gene: TRBJ1-2
abundance: many

CDR3aa: CASSDRAANSPLHF
CDR3nt: TGTGCCAGCAGCGACAGGGCTGCTAATTCACCCCTCCACTTT
v_gene: TRBV7-8
d_gene: TRBD1
j_gene: TRBJ1-6
abundance: many

CDR3aa: CASSLPQGPGQPQHF
CDR3nt: TGTGCCAGCAGTCTCCCCCAGGGGCCGGGACAGCCCCAGCATTTT
v_gene: TRBV28
d_gene: NA
j_gene: TRBJ1-5
abundance: few

CDR3aa: CASSLRTRGYTF
CDR3nt: TGTGCCAGCAGTTTGAGGACTCGTGGCTACACCTTC
v_gene: TRBV12-3/TRBV12-4
d_gene: NA
j_gene: TRBJ1-2
abundance: many

CDR3aa: CASSSTLGGVGNTIYF
CDR3nt: TGTGCCAGCAGCTCGACCCTGGGAGGGGTTGGAAACACCATATATTTT
v_gene: TRBV7-2
d_gene: NA
j_gene: TRBJ1-3
abundance: many

CDR3aa: CASSVEGGRQETQYF
CDR3nt: TGTGCCAGCAGCGTAGAGGGGGGACGGCAAGAGACCCAGTACTTC
v_gene: TRBV9
d_gene: NA
j_gene: TRBJ2-5
abundance: few

CDR3aa: CASSPRGRDMGNQPQHF
CDR3nt: TGTGCCAGCAGCCCCCGAGGTCGGGACATGGGCAATCAGCCCCAGCATTTT
v_gene: TRBV7-2
d_gene: NA
j_gene: TRBJ1-5
abundance: many

CDR3aa: CSARIAATVQETQYF
CDR3nt: TGCAGTGCTAGAATCGCCGCGACAGTTCAAGAGACCCAGTACTTC
v_gene: TRBV20-1
d_gene: NA
j_gene: TRBJ2-5
abundance: few

CDR3aa: CASLPGIGSSYNEQFF
CDR3nt: TGTGCCAGCCTACCCGGGATCGGGAGCTCCTACAATGAGCAGTTCTTC
v_gene: TRBV28
d_gene: NA
j_gene: TRBJ2-1
abundance: few

CDR3aa: CAISGNLGNAGNTIYF
CDR3nt: TGTGCCATCAGTGGGAATCTGGGCAACGCTGGAAACACCATATATTTT
v_gene: TRBV10-3
d_gene: NA
j_gene: TRBJ1-3
abundance: many

CDR3aa: CASSPKAGQTNTNYGYTF
CDR3nt: TGTGCCAGCAGTCCAAAGGCCGGACAGACCAACACTAACTATGGCTACACCTTC
v_gene: TRBV7-9
d_gene: NA
j_gene: TRBJ1-2
abundance: few

CDR3aa: CASSLGGTQAGEQYF
CDR3nt: TGTGCCAGCAGCTTAGGTGGGACACAAGCGGGGGAGCAGTACTTC
v_gene: TRBV7-2
d_gene: NA
j_gene: TRBJ2-7
abundance: many

CDR3aa: CASSQVRPWTGVGSEQFF
CDR3nt: TGCGCCAGCAGCCAAGTCCGGCCCTGGACAGGGGTGGGGAGTGAGCAGTTCTTC
v_gene: TRBV4-3
d_gene: TRBD1
j_gene: TRBJ2-1
abundance: NA

CDR3aa: CASSPTGASTDTQYF
CDR3nt: TGTGCCAGCAGCCCTACAGGGGCTAGCACAGATACGCAGTATTTT
v_gene: TRBV7-2
d_gene: TRBD1
j_gene: TRBJ2-3
abundance: many

CDR3aa: CSAPPEGENYGYTF
CDR3nt: TGCAGTGCTCCCCCGGAGGGGGAGAACTATGGCTACACCTTC
v_gene: TRBV20-1
d_gene: NA
j_gene: TRBJ1-2
abundance: many

CDR3aa: CASSLSASVAGELFF
CDR3nt: TGTGCCAGCAGCCTTAGTGCTTCCGTGGCCGGGGAGCTGTTTTTT
v_gene: TRBV7-2
d_gene: NA
j_gene: TRBJ2-2
abundance: few

CDR3aa: CSVRKAGDDGYTF
CDR3nt: TGCAGCGTCCGCAAGGCGGGGGACGATGGCTACACCTTC
v_gene: TRBV29-1
d_gene: NA
j_gene: TRBJ1-2
abundance: once

CDR3aa: CASSSHGTATNSPLHF
CDR3nt: TGTGCCAGCAGTTCTCACGGGACAGCGACCAATTCACCCCTCCACTTT
v_gene: TRBV2
d_gene: TRBD1
j_gene: TRBJ1-6
abundance: few

CDR3aa: CASSLDRGPTDTQYF
CDR3nt: TGTGCCAGCAGCTTAGATCGGGGACCCACAGATACGCAGTATTTT
v_gene: TRBV7-2
d_gene: NA
j_gene: TRBJ2-3
abundance: many

CDR3aa: CASRLEKQGRSPLHF
CDR3nt: TGTGCCAGCAGACTAGAGAAGCAGGGACGGTCACCCCTCCACTTT
v_gene: TRBV2
d_gene: NA
j_gene: TRBJ1-6
abundance: few

CDR3aa: CSARDLSANEKLFF
CDR3nt: TGCAGTGCTAGAGATCTAAGTGCTAATGAAAAACTGTTTTTT
v_gene: TRBV20-1
d_gene: NA
j_gene: TRBJ1-4
abundance: NA

CDR3aa: CASSVIRQGVNTEAFF
CDR3nt: TGTGCCAGCAGCGTTATTCGACAGGGCGTGAACACTGAAGCTTTCTTT
v_gene: TRBV7-2
d_gene: TRBD1
j_gene: TRBJ1-1
abundance: many

CDR3aa: CASSPRLAETQYF
CDR3nt: TGTGCCAGCAGCCCGCGACTAGCGGAGACCCAGTACTTC
v_gene: TRBV7-4
d_gene: TRBD2
j_gene: TRBJ2-5
abundance: many

CDR3aa: CASSLDRREQYF
CDR3nt: TGTGCCAGCAGCTTAGATCGGCGGGAGCAGTACTTC
v_gene: TRBV7-8
d_gene: NA
j_gene: TRBJ2-7
abundance: NA

CDR3aa: CSASRATPRAGETQYF
CDR3nt: TGCAGTGCTAGCCGCGCAACCCCTAGGGCAGGGGAGACCCAGTACTTC
v_gene: TRBV20-1
d_gene: NA
j_gene: TRBJ2-5
abundance: many

CDR3aa: CASSEGVGQGLMNTEAFF
CDR3nt: TGTGCCAGCAGTGAAGGGGTGGGACAGGGGCTCATGAACACTGAAGCTTTCTTT
v_gene: TRBV25-1
d_gene: TRBD1
j_gene: TRBJ1-1
abundance: many

CDR3aa: CASRPDSASYNEQFF
CDR3nt: TGCGCCAGCAGACCGGACAGCGCTTCCTACAATGAGCAGTTCTTC
v_gene: TRBV5-1
d_gene: NA
j_gene: TRBJ2-1
abundance: many

CDR3aa: CASSTPRGEAFF
CDR3nt: TGTGCCAGCAGTACCCCGCGCGGAGAAGCTTTCTTT
v_gene: TRBV11-2
d_gene: NA
j_gene: TRBJ1-1
abundance: few

CDR3aa: CSVKLTGGASFGEQYF
CDR3nt: TGCAGCGTCAAACTCACAGGGGGAGCGAGCTTCGGCGAGCAGTACTTC
v_gene: TRBV29-1
d_gene: TRBD1
j_gene: TRBJ2-7
abundance: few

CDR3aa: CASSLGTQNSPLHF
CDR3nt: TGTGCCAGCAGTTTGGGGACACAGAATTCACCCCTCCACTTT
v_gene: TRBV12-3/TRBV12-4
d_gene: NA
j_gene: TRBJ1-6
abundance: few

CDR3aa: CASGTDLAKNIQYF
CDR3nt: TGTGCCAGCGGGACGGACCTAGCCAAAAACATTCAGTACTTC
v_gene: TRBV6-6
d_gene: NA
j_gene: TRBJ2-4
abundance: few

CDR3aa: CASSLEGIVTEAFF
CDR3nt: TGTGCCAGCAGCTTAGAAGGGATTGTGACTGAAGCTTTCTTT
v_gene: TRBV7-2
d_gene: NA
j_gene: TRBJ1-1
abundance: many

CDR3aa: CATRPPGYYGYTF
CDR3nt: TGTGCTACACGTCCCCCAGGGTACTATGGCTACACCTTC
v_gene: TRBV12-5
d_gene: NA
j_gene: TRBJ1-2
abundance: many